The 24 T cell receptor beta chains reported below all come from one sample, sequenced in a study of blood T cell repertoires in COVID-19. The table came from immunoSEQ multiplex PCR; TCRdb's copy has only in-frame clones and leaves some out. The sample has 300,000 to 450,000 clones, 75% to 90% seen once; the top ten hold 3% to 4.5%. Sequencing was carried out using peripheral blood. The source of these receptors is a young woman with acute or convalescent COVID-19.

The J gene is TRBJ2-5, the V gene TRBV11-3, with D tentatively TRBD2 (5 bases). The CDR3 consists of 14 residues. V lost 1 base and J lost 2, with 8 bases in between. Germline CDR1 SGHNT, CDR2 YENEEA. CDR3 sequence (DNA): TGTGCCAGCAGCTTAGGGACTCAGCAAGAGACCCAGTACTTC. Protein sequence: CASSLGTQQETQYF.

The chain is built from TRBV6-5 and TRBJ1-2; 9 positions agree with TRBD1. Germline V gene data show CDR1 as MNHEY and CDR2 as SVGAGI. V was clipped by 9 bases and J by 11 bases; unmatched bases: 13. This CDR3 comprises 13 residues. The CDR3 DNA reads TGTGCCAGTCTACCACCGGGACAGGGAAGATACACCTTC. Protein sequence: CASLPPGQGRYTF.

This chain connects TRBV15 to TRBJ1-1, with D maybe TRBD1 (6 bases). Germline loops: CDR1 LNHNV, CDR2 YYDKDF (reference sequence). CDR3 length: 15 amino acids. V was shortened by 5 bases and J by 9 bases, with 22 bases between the two germline ends. CDR3 sequence reads: CATSAPFVGTLKAFF. The CDR3 bases are TGTGCCACCAGCGCTCCCTTTGTAGGGACACTGAAAGCTTTCTTT.

The rearrangement links TRBV7-9 to TRBJ1-4, with 8 bases identical to TRBD1. V shed 5 bases, J shed 6 bases, and the junction held 5 bases outside the gene matches. Germline V lookup: CDR1 SEHNR, CDR2 FQNEAQ (reference sequence). The length of the CDR3 is 14 residues. CDR3 sequence reads: CASSPQGGDEKLFF. Here the CDR3 DNA reads TGTGCCAGCAGCCCACAGGGGGGGGATGAAAAACTGTTTTTT.

This clone appeared a single time. V usage is TRBV13 and J usage is TRBJ2-1, with 13 bases matching TRBD2. Germline CDR1 and CDR2: PRHDT and FYEKMQ (reference sequence). The CDR3 spans 15 residues. With 4 bases clipped from V and 7 bases from J, the junction kept 4 bases outside the gene matches. The CDR3 sequence: CASSSPTSGRNEQFF. CDR3 DNA sequence: TGTGCCAGCAGCTCCCCGACTAGCGGGAGGAATGAGCAGTTCTTC. Complete variable domain (other parts from reference TRBV13 and TRBJ2-1): AAGVIQSPRHLIKEKRETATLKCYPIPRHDTVYWYQQGPGQDPQFLISFYEKMQSDKGSIPDRFSAQQFSDYHSELNMSSLELGDSALYFCASSSPTSGRNEQFFGPGTRLTVL.

This clone was seen only once. The rearrangement links TRBV11-2 to TRBJ2-5; unclear D gene. Trimming removed 1 base at V and 0 bases at J, with 9 bases between. The CDR3 totals 15 residues. Germline loops: CDR1 SGHAT, CDR2 FQNNGV. CDR3 region: CASSLASSYQETQYF. Here the CDR3 DNA reads TGTGCCAGCAGCTTAGCATCATCATACCAAGAGACCCAGTACTTC.

The chain combines TRBV27 with TRBJ2-7; TRBD1 might be the D (6 bases). V gave up 3 bases and J gave up 12 bases, with 15 bases separating them. CDR3 length: 12 residues. The germline CDR1 and CDR2 sequences are MNHEY and SMNVEV (reference sequence). CDR3 residues: CASSFPQGPLYF. The DNA of the CDR3 is TGTGCCAGCAGTTTCCCCCAGGGGCCTCTGTACTTC.

The chain combines TRBV10-3 with TRBJ1-3, with D perhaps TRBD1 (5 bases). The germline V gene has CDR1 ENHRY and CDR2 SYGVKD. Between the trimmed V and J ends, which lost 10 bases and 3 bases, there was a span of 13 bases. The CDR3 covers 13 residues. The CDR3 DNA reads as TGTGCCACTCAAGGGGCCGATGGAAACACCATATATTTT. Residues: CATQGADGNTIYF.

The J gene is TRBJ2-7, the V gene TRBV27, with D tentatively TRBD2 (6 bases). V dropped 1 base and J dropped 2 bases, with 12 bases sitting between them. From germline, CDR1 is MNHEY and CDR2 SMNVEV (reference sequence). The CDR3 totals 15 residues. CDR3 residues: CASSLLAASPYEQYF. For the CDR3, the DNA is TGTGCCAGCAGTTTATTAGCGGCCTCCCCCTACGAGCAGTACTTC.

The genes are TRBV11-2 and TRBJ2-3; D remains unclear. Trimming pared 6 bases from V and 4 bases from J, leaving 17 bases between. Germline V gene sequence: CDR1 SGHAT, CDR2 FQNNGV. This CDR3 contains 15 residues. The DNA for the CDR3 is TGTGCCAGCAGTTACCTCTTTCGACAAGCAGATACGCAGTATTTT. Translating gives CASSYLFRQADTQYF. The variable domain in full, completed from reference TRBV11-2 and TRBJ2-3, reads EAGVAQSPRYKIIEKRQSVAFWCNPISGHATLYWYQQILGQGPKLLIQFQNNGVVDDSQLPKDRFSAERLKGVDSTLKIQPAKLEDSAVYLCASSYLFRQADTQYFGPGTRLTVL.

V is TRBV7-2 and J is TRBJ2-3; no clear D. Germline V CDR1 and CDR2: SGHTA, FQGNSA. CDR3 size: 11 residues. V lost 6 bases, J lost 2 bases, and 3 bases lay in between. CDR3 in amino acids: CASRATDTQYF. The CDR3 nucleotides read TGTGCCAGCAGGGCCACAGATACGCAGTATTTT.

In this sample, this clone turned up a few times. The chain uses TRBV9 and TRBJ1-1; no clear D. This CDR3 has 13 residues. V shed 7 bases and J shed 1 base, with 11 bases lying between them. Per germline, CDR1 SGDLS and CDR2 YYNGEE. The CDR3 nucleotides are TGTGCCAGCGCCAGTAGCCCGAACACTGAAGCTTTCTTT. Protein product: CASASSPNTEAFF.

This chain uses TRBV5-6 with TRBJ1-5; weak D call: TRBD1 (5 bases). CDR1 is SGHDT and CDR2 is YYEEEE in the germline V gene. The V gene lost 1 base and the J gene lost 5 bases, with 10 bases spanning the gap. The CDR3 totals 14 residues. CDR3 sequence reads: CASSLRRGDQPQHF. For the CDR3, the DNA is TGTGCCAGCAGCTTGAGGAGGGGCGATCAGCCCCAGCATTTT.

The chain recombines TRBV24-1 with TRBJ1-1; D unresolved. Per the germline V gene, CDR1 is KGHDR and CDR2 is SFDVKD. The CDR3 consists of 11 residues. Trimming stripped 4 bases from V and 8 bases from J, with 7 bases between. The CDR3 DNA reads TGTGCCACCAGTGACTTTCCCGAAGCTTTCTTT. Protein sequence: CATSDFPEAFF.

The rearrangement uses TRBV6-6 and TRBJ1-2; no firm D call. Germline values: CDR1 MNHNY, CDR2 SVGAGI (reference sequence). This CDR3 contains 13 residues. V lost 6 bases, J lost 0 bases, and 8 bases lay in between. CDR3 nucleotide sequence: TGTGCCAGCAGCAACGGTCCTAACTATGGCTACACCTTC. Encoded protein: CASSNGPNYGYTF.

This chain links TRBV7-3 with TRBJ2-7; D gene uncertain. This CDR3 region has 14 residues. V lost 3 bases to trimming and J lost 0 bases, with 9 bases between them. The germline CDR1 and CDR2 sequences are SGHTA and FQGTGA. For the CDR3, the DNA is TGTGCCAGCAGCTTCAGGCAGAGCTCCTACGAGCAGTACTTC. This encodes CASSFRQSSYEQYF.

The rearrangement links TRBV6-5 to TRBJ2-7, with 8 positions matching TRBD2. From germline, CDR1 is MNHEY and CDR2 SVGAGI. V shed 4 bases, J shed 1 base, and the junction held 6 bases outside the gene matches. CDR3 length: 15 amino acids. As DNA, the CDR3 is TGTGCCAGCAGTTTGGGAAGCGGGAGTTCCTACGAGCAGTACTTC. It yields the protein CASSLGSGSSYEQYF.

The rearrangement links TRBV25-1 to TRBJ1-2; a weak D match, TRBD1 (6 bases). Germline V gene sequence: CDR1 MGHDK, CDR2 SYGVNS. There are 15 residues in the CDR3. The V end was cut by 6 bases, the J end by 4 bases, with 18 bases between. DNA of the CDR3: TGTGCCAGCAGCCTCGACCTAACAGGGAGCTATGGCTACACCTTC. Amino acids: CASSLDLTGSYGYTF.

V usage is TRBV3-1 (or the pseudogene TRBV3-2) and J usage is TRBJ2-5, with D tentatively TRBD2 (6 bases). The germline V and J ends were trimmed by 0 bases and 5 bases, with 13 bases remaining between them. The CDR3 runs 15 residues. Germline loops: CDR1 LGHDT, CDR2 YNNKEL (reference sequence). The CDR3 here is CASSQEAGPWETQYF. Written as DNA, the CDR3 is TGTGCCAGCAGCCAAGAAGCGGGCCCCTGGGAGACCCAGTACTTC.

V is TRBV27 and J is TRBJ2-3, with 7 bases matching TRBD2. Per germline, CDR1 MNHEY and CDR2 SMNVEV (reference sequence). J gave up 1 base and V 6 bases, and 4 bases lay outside the gene matches. The CDR3 runs 14 residues. CDR3 sequence: CASRSLAGTDTQYF. CDR3 in DNA: TGTGCCAGCAGGAGTCTAGCGGGCACAGATACGCAGTATTTT.

This chain connects TRBV9 to TRBJ2-5; 7 bases are shared with TRBD1. V trimming: 0 bases; J trimming: 3 bases; junction bases outside the gene matches: 5. Per germline, CDR1 SGDLS and CDR2 YYNGEE. CDR3 length equals 15 residues. The CDR3 loop reads CASSVGITGEETQYF. CDR3 nucleotides: TGTGCCAGCAGCGTAGGAATTACAGGGGAAGAGACCCAGTACTTC.

This clone was seen more than once but under ten times. The J gene is TRBJ1-6, the V gene TRBV3-1 (or the pseudogene TRBV3-2), with TRBD1 matching 9 bases. Germline CDR1 is LGHDT and CDR2 is YNNKEL (reference sequence). Losses at the gene ends were 4 bases for V and 7 bases for J; bases not matched to a gene: 8. CDR3 size: 16 residues. In DNA form, the CDR3 reads TGTGCCAGCAGCCCGACTCCGGGACAGGGCAATTCACCCCTCCACTTT. As protein: CASSPTPGQGNSPLHF.

The J gene is TRBJ2-5, the V gene TRBV6-5; 10 bases line up with TRBD2. CDR3 length: 14 amino acids. Germline V lookup: CDR1 MNHEY, CDR2 SVGAGI. Trimming took 6 bases from V and 3 from J; bases not matched to a gene: 4. The CDR3, as DNA: TGTGCCAGCAGCAAAGCGGGAGGGAAAGAGACCCAGTACTTC. Encoded protein: CASSKAGGKETQYF.

The chain couples TRBV5-1 to TRBJ1-1, with D maybe TRBD1 (6 bases). This CDR3 has 16 amino acids. Trimming pared 2 bases from V and 3 bases from J, leaving 17 bases between. Germline assignment: CDR1 SGHRS and CDR2 YFSETQ. CDR3 DNA: TGCGCCAGCAGCTTAGCAGTTTTAGGGGGAGACACTGAAGCTTTCTTT. Amino acids: CASSLAVLGGDTEAFF.